Presented here are 32 T cell receptor beta chains from one specimen sequenced in a study of shared clonotypes between healthy human individuals. Naive-designated CD8 cells lacked CD45RO, were positively enriched for CCR7, and omitted terminally differentiated effector memory CD45RA+ cells. TCRdb's table, derived via immunoSEQ multiplex PCR, lists solely in-frame clones and lacks some. The sample contains just over 2,000,000 clones, around 96% of which appear only once. The sequencing sample was made of naive CD8+ T cells sorted from blood. These receptors all stem from a man younger than 35 in good health.

The chain carries TRBV6-1 and TRBJ2-7; perhaps TRBD1 as D (9 bases). V was clipped by 2 bases and J by 6 bases, with 20 bases between them. Looked up from germline, CDR1 is MNHNS and CDR2 is SASEGT. CDR3 length equals 16 residues. The CDR3 sequence is CASSESRGGTGSEQYF. The DNA of the CDR3 is TGTGCCAGCAGTGAAAGTCGGGGGGGGACAGGGAGCGAGCAGTACTTC.

This chain joins TRBV27 and TRBJ2-1; D may match TRBD1 or TRBD2 (6 bases each). This CDR3 spans 14 amino acids. V lost 4 bases and J 4 bases, leaving 11 bases between the germline ends. Germline CDR1 MNHEY, CDR2 SMNVEV (reference sequence). The CDR3: CASSWGASYNEQFF. In DNA form, the CDR3 reads TGTGCCAGCAGTTGGGGGGCTTCTTACAATGAGCAGTTCTTC.

The chain has TRBV9 and TRBJ2-2; D not resolved. The CDR3 consists of 16 residues. From germline, CDR1 is SGDLS and CDR2 YYNGEE. The ends were cut back, 3 bases at V and 0 bases at J, with 12 bases in the middle. This CDR3 is CASSATLRPNTGELFF. CDR3 nucleotide sequence: TGTGCCAGCAGCGCAACTTTGCGGCCGAACACCGGGGAGCTGTTTTTT. Looking up the rest from reference TRBV9 and TRBJ2-2 gives the full variable domain: DSGVTQTPKHLITATGQRVTLRCSPRSGDLSVYWYQQSLDQGLQFLIQYYNGEERAKGNILERFSAQQFPDLHSELNLSSLELGDSALYFCASSATLRPNTGELFFGEGSRLTVL.

The chain recombines TRBV27 with TRBJ2-7; 9 bases match TRBD1. The ends lost 2 bases at V and 0 bases at J; junction bases unmatched: 5. From germline, CDR1 is MNHEY and CDR2 SMNVEV (reference sequence). The CDR3 has 16 residues. The CDR3 here is CASSLLTTGGSYEQYF. The CDR3 nucleotides read TGTGCCAGCAGTTTACTGACGACAGGGGGCTCCTACGAGCAGTACTTC.

This chain uses TRBV5-1 with TRBJ2-1; TRBD1 is a possible D gene (5 bases). The CDR3 totals 13 residues. V gave up 7 bases and J gave up 3 bases, with 11 bases separating them. Per the germline V gene, CDR1 is SGHRS and CDR2 is YFSETQ. The DNA of the CDR3 is TGCGCCAGCCTCTCTGACAGCTACAATGAGCAGTTCTTC. Translation: CASLSDSYNEQFF.

This chain links TRBV11-3 with TRBJ2-1, with D unclear. Germline-derived CDR1 and CDR2 are SGHNT and YENEEA. The V and J ends lost 6 bases and 0 bases respectively, with 6 bases between them. This CDR3 is built from 13 residues. CDR3 nucleotides: TGTGCCAGCAGTTCAAGCTCCTACAATGAGCAGTTCTTC. Amino acids: CASSSSSYNEQFF.

This clone was seen more than once but under ten times. The chain is built from TRBV18 and TRBJ1-5; D remains unclear. Per the germline V gene, CDR1 is KGHSH and CDR2 is LQKENI. The germline V and J ends were trimmed by 0 bases and 7 bases, with 22 bases remaining between them. The CDR3 covers 18 residues. The DNA for the CDR3 is TGTGCCAGCTCACCACCTATAAGGGTTGTGTGGGTCCGGCAGCCCCAGCATTTT. It is translated as CASSPPIRVVWVRQPQHF.

V gene TRBV6-1 combines with J gene TRBJ2-7; the match to TRBD2 covers 9 bases. There are 15 residues in the CDR3. V shed 7 bases, J shed 0 bases, and the junction held 7 bases outside the gene matches. The germline V gene encodes CDR1 MNHNS and CDR2 SASEGT. CDR3 protein: CASTIAGVSSYEQYF. The DNA of the CDR3 is TGTGCCAGCACCATAGCGGGGGTAAGCTCCTACGAGCAGTACTTC.

The chain joins TRBV11-2 to TRBJ2-5, with no clear D. Trimming removed 3 bases from V and 2 bases from J, with 10 bases in between. Germline CDR1 reads SGHAT; CDR2 reads FQNNGV. This CDR3 is 14 amino acids long. The CDR3 DNA is TGTGCCAGCAGCTTCTCGGGCCCACAAGAGACCCAGTACTTC. It yields the protein CASSFSGPQETQYF.

The chain couples TRBV13 to TRBJ2-3; no reliable D call. V dropped 5 bases and J dropped 9 bases, with 15 bases sitting between them. CDR3 length equals 13 residues. Per germline, CDR1 PRHDT and CDR2 FYEKMQ (reference sequence). Here the CDR3 reads CASSPPQIDTQYF. For the CDR3, the DNA is TGTGCCAGCAGCCCCCCTCAAATAGACACGCAGTATTTT.

This chain links TRBV10-2 with TRBJ1-2, with 7 bases matching TRBD1. This CDR3 has 16 residues. Germline CDR1 WSHSY, CDR2 SAAADI. Trimming removed 0 bases from V and 1 base from J; junction bases left unmatched: 5. The CDR3 DNA follows: TGCGCCAGCAGTGAGTCGAGGACAGGCGTTAACTATGGCTACACCTTC. Its translation: CASSESRTGVNYGYTF.

The V gene is TRBV7-2, the J gene TRBJ1-3; D unclear. The ends were cut back, 1 base at V and 8 bases at J, with 6 bases in the middle. Germline CDR1 is SGHTA and CDR2 is FQGNSA. This CDR3 comprises 12 residues. This chain's CDR3 is CASSLGRDTIYF. The CDR3 nucleotides read TGTGCCAGCAGCTTAGGGAGGGACACCATATATTTT.

This chain uses TRBV6-5 with TRBJ2-7; TRBD2 aligns across 9 bases. The germline CDR1 and CDR2 sequences are MNHEY and SVGAGI. The ends lost 7 bases at V and 3 bases at J; junction bases unmatched: 10. This CDR3 region has 15 residues. The CDR3 region is CASTTGAGGIYEQYF. CDR3 nucleotide sequence: TGTGCCAGCACCACAGGGGCGGGGGGGATCTACGAGCAGTACTTC.

This clone occurred a few times. The V and J genes are TRBV9 and TRBJ1-1, with 8 bases matching TRBD1. CDR1 is SGDLS and CDR2 is YYNGEE in the germline V gene. Trimming took 1 base from V and 8 from J; bases not matched to a gene: 1. The length of the CDR3 is 12 residues. The CDR3 reads CASSVRTGEAFF. CDR3 DNA: TGTGCCAGCAGCGTACGGACAGGGGAAGCTTTCTTT. Filled out from reference TRBV9 and TRBJ1-1, the complete variable domain reads DSGVTQTPKHLITATGQRVTLRCSPRSGDLSVYWYQQSLDQGLQFLIQYYNGEERAKGNILERFSAQQFPDLHSELNLSSLELGDSALYFCASSVRTGEAFFGQGTRLTVV.

The chain uses TRBV30 and TRBJ2-7; 8 bases fit TRBD1. V lost 4 bases, J lost 0 bases, and 5 bases stayed unmatched. Germline assignment: CDR1 GTSNPN and CDR2 SVGIG (reference sequence). This CDR3 has 14 residues. The CDR3, as DNA: TGTGCCTGGACCCCGGACAGGGACTCCTACGAGCAGTACTTC. Protein sequence: CAWTPDRDSYEQYF.

This clone was found a few times. This rearrangement joins TRBV13 to TRBJ2-7, with 10 bases matching TRBD2. The CDR3 totals 14 residues. In germline, CDR1 is PRHDT, CDR2 FYEKMQ (reference sequence). With 5 bases clipped from V and 3 bases from J, the junction kept 4 bases outside the gene matches. This CDR3 reads CASSEGLASYEQYF. The DNA for the CDR3 is TGTGCCAGCAGCGAGGGACTAGCGAGCTACGAGCAGTACTTC.

The chain has TRBV29-1 and TRBJ2-7; 10 positions match TRBD1. Germline loops: CDR1 SQVTM, CDR2 ANQGSEA. The V segment lost 6 bases and the J segment 2 bases; nucleotides outside the gene matches: 4. The CDR3 spans 13 residues. In DNA form, the CDR3 reads TGCAGCGTGGGACAGGGGCTAACCTACGAGCAGTACTTC. It yields the protein CSVGQGLTYEQYF.

In DNA form, the CDR3 reads TGTGCCAGCAGCCCCCTCGGCGGGAGGAACCAAGAGACCCAGTACTTC. The encoded protein is CASSPLGGRNQETQYF. This rearrangement joins TRBV7-9 to TRBJ2-5, with 8 bases lining up with TRBD2. Unmatched junction bases numbered 8, after V lost 5 bases and J lost 0 bases. CDR3 length equals 16 residues. Germline V gives CDR1 SEHNR, CDR2 FQNEAQ (reference sequence). The full variable domain, completed using reference TRBV7-9 and TRBJ2-5, is DTGVSQNPRHKITKRGQNVTFRCDPISEHNRLYWYRQTLGQGPEFLTYFQNEAQLEKSRLLSDRFSAERPKGSFSTLEIQRTEQGDSAMYLCASSPLGGRNQETQYFGPGTRLLVL.

The chain carries TRBV5-5 and TRBJ1-2; TRBD1 matches at 11 bases. Germline CDR1 reads SGHKS; CDR2 reads YYEKEE (reference sequence). This CDR3 spans 15 amino acids. Germline trimming cut 4 bases from V and 6 bases from J; bases unmatched to any gene: 8. This CDR3 reads CASSPPGTGGDGYTF. The DNA for the CDR3 is TGTGCCAGCAGCCCCCCCGGGACAGGGGGGGATGGCTACACCTTC.

This rearrangement joins TRBV6-6 to TRBJ1-5, with 9 positions matching TRBD1. This CDR3 contains 14 residues. Unmatched junction bases numbered 5, after V lost 5 bases and J lost 6 bases. Germline values: CDR1 MNHNY, CDR2 SVGAGI (reference sequence). Here the CDR3 DNA reads TGTGCCAGCAGTCGACAGGGGGGGACTCAGCCCCAGCATTTT. It specifies CASSRQGGTQPQHF.

This sequence joins TRBV18 and TRBJ2-7; D gene unclear. This CDR3 is 13 amino acids long. CDR1 KGHSH and CDR2 LQKENI come from the germline V gene. V was clipped by 5 bases and J by 1 base, with 9 bases between them. CDR3 residues: CASSKDVSYEQYF. CDR3 DNA sequence: TGTGCCAGCTCAAAGGACGTGTCCTACGAGCAGTACTTC.

The chain couples TRBV5-1 to TRBJ2-2; 8 bases match TRBD1. CDR3 length: 15 amino acids. Germline trimming cut 3 bases from V and 6 bases from J; bases unmatched to any gene: 7. The V gene's germline CDR1 is SGHRS and CDR2 YFSETQ. CDR3 sequence reads: CASSSETGEAGELFF. For the CDR3, the DNA is TGCGCCAGCAGCTCAGAGACAGGGGAGGCCGGGGAGCTGTTTTTT.

The chain carries TRBV27 and TRBJ1-3; possible D gene TRBD1, 6 bases. Trimming took off 6 bases at V and 1 base at J, with 16 bases between the two ends. Germline values: CDR1 MNHEY, CDR2 SMNVEV (reference sequence). The CDR3 has 16 residues. DNA for the CDR3: TGTGCCAGCAGCGTCGAACAGGGAGGTTCTGGAAACACCATATATTTT. Translated, it gives CASSVEQGGSGNTIYF.

The J gene is TRBJ2-3, the V gene TRBV7-9, with TRBD2 matching 9 bases. The V and J ends lost 5 bases and 1 base, in that order; junction bases with no gene match: 10. This CDR3 is 17 amino acids long. The germline V gene encodes CDR1 SEHNR and CDR2 FQNEAQ (reference sequence). CDR3 sequence: CASSPRAGGRGTDTQYF. CDR3 bases: TGTGCCAGCAGCCCCCGGGCGGGGGGGCGCGGCACAGATACGCAGTATTTT. The full variable domain, its missing parts supplied by reference TRBV7-9 and TRBJ2-3, is DTGVSQNPRHKITKRGQNVTFRCDPISEHNRLYWYRQTLGQGPEFLTYFQNEAQLEKSRLLSDRFSAERPKGSFSTLEIQRTEQGDSAMYLCASSPRAGGRGTDTQYFGPGTRLTVL.

The chain recombines TRBV7-9 with TRBJ1-3; D not certain. Germline values: CDR1 SEHNR, CDR2 FQNEAQ (reference sequence). Deletions cut 1 base from V and 1 base from J, with 17 bases between. CDR3 length: 18 residues. CDR3 region: CASSLGVVTSSSGNTIYF. DNA of the CDR3: TGTGCCAGCAGCTTAGGGGTAGTGACAAGCTCTTCTGGAAACACCATATATTTT.

The sample holds one count of this clone. The chain links TRBV2 to TRBJ2-6; 8 nucleotides line up with TRBD1. There are 18 residues in the CDR3. CDR1 and CDR2 (germline): SNHLY, FYNNEI. V lost 8 bases, J lost 0 bases, and 12 bases stayed unmatched. The chain's CDR3 is CASLPSRGLSSGANVLTF. CDR3 DNA: TGTGCCAGCCTACCCTCCAGGGGGCTAAGCTCTGGGGCCAACGTCCTGACTTTC.

This chain links TRBV5-1 with TRBJ2-5, with 7 positions matching TRBD1. Looked up from germline, CDR1 is SGHRS and CDR2 is YFSETQ. Germline trimming cut 1 base from V and 4 bases from J; bases unmatched to any gene: 4. The CDR3 totals 14 residues. CDR3 sequence: CASSLKGGAETQYF. As DNA, the CDR3 is TGCGCCAGCAGCTTGAAAGGGGGCGCAGAGACCCAGTACTTC. The full variable domain, rest sourced from reference TRBV5-1 and TRBJ2-5, is KAGVTQTPRYLIKTRGQQVTLSCSPISGHRSVSWYQQTPGQGLQFLFEYFSETQRNKGNFPGRFSGRQFSNSRSEMNVSTLELGDSALYLCASSLKGGAETQYFGPGTRLLVL.

The chain carries TRBV6-1 and TRBJ1-6, with D hard to call. Trimming removed 4 bases at V and 0 bases at J, with 10 bases between. CDR3 length equals 16 residues. The germline V gene encodes CDR1 MNHNS and CDR2 SASEGT. The CDR3, as DNA: TGTGCCAGCAGTGTTGCGCCGAGCTCCTATAATTCACCCCTCCACTTT. Translating gives CASSVAPSSYNSPLHF.

The V call is TRBV5-6, the J call TRBJ2-7, with TRBD1 identical over 8 bases. The junction had 4 bases not matched to a gene; V was cut back by 2 bases and J by 6 bases. The germline CDR1 and CDR2 sequences are SGHDT and YYEEEE. This CDR3 is 13 amino acids long. The CDR3 DNA sequence: TGTGCCAGCAGCTTTACAGGGGGGAGCGAGCAGTACTTC. Translation: CASSFTGGSEQYF. Looking up the rest from reference TRBV5-6 and TRBJ2-7 gives the full variable domain: DAGVTQSPTHLIKTRGQQVTLRCSPKSGHDTVSWYQQALGQGPQFIFQYYEEEERQRGNFPDRFSGHQFPNYSSELNVNALLLGDSALYLCASSFTGGSEQYFGPGTRLTVT.

This chain uses TRBV7-8 with TRBJ2-5; 8 nucleotides line up with TRBD1. Per germline, CDR1 SGHVS and CDR2 FQNEAQ. V was clipped by 2 bases and J by 0 bases; unmatched bases: 2. CDR3 length: 15 residues. CDR3 in DNA: TGTGCCAGCAGCTTACCGACAGGGGACCAAGAGACCCAGTACTTC. It is translated as CASSLPTGDQETQYF.

V is TRBV30 and J is TRBJ1-2; weak D call: TRBD1 (5 bases). The CDR3 consists of 14 residues. The V gene's germline CDR1 is GTSNPN and CDR2 SVGIG (reference sequence). V dropped 5 bases and J dropped 7 bases, with 20 bases sitting between them. The DNA of the CDR3 is TGTGCCTGGGGGCTAGGGTACCGGGACTCTGGCTACACCTTC. This translates into CAWGLGYRDSGYTF.

As regards this clone: The identical CDR3 is also encoded by other nucleotide sequences in the sample. The chain links TRBV5-6 to TRBJ2-7; D is undetermined. V lost 0 bases, J lost 2 bases, and 9 bases lay in between. Germline V CDR1 and CDR2: SGHDT, YYEEEE. The CDR3 spans 14 residues. DNA of the CDR3: TGTGCCAGCAGCTTGGAGGGCGGAGCCTACGAGCAGTACTTC. Translated, it gives CASSLEGGAYEQYF.